The 5 T cell receptor beta chains reported below all come from one sample, sequenced in a study of vaccination and CD4 T cells after COVID-19. With the Oncomine TCR Beta short-read assay, DNA from cultured CD4+ T cells was sequenced. MiXCR, applied by TCRdb to the PCR reads, yields one record per CDR3 protein. Of fewer than 6,000 distinct CDR3 sequences in the sample, 21% were seen once. The treatment here: approximately 9-day PBMC culture with coronavirus spike peptide pools or control peptides (ViraFEST assay). Their antigen targets remain unknown. The sample was CD4+ T cells from blood, cultured in vitro. The receptors here all came from a human donor who had recovered from COVID-19.

This clonotype occurred a few times. J is TRBJ2-2 and V is TRBV7-3; a weak D match, TRBD2 (5 bases). The V end lost 2 bases, the J end lost 3 bases, and 7 bases lay between the germline ends. Germline lookup yields CDR1 SGHTA and CDR2 FQGTGA. The CDR3 is made up of 14 amino acids. The CDR3 nucleotides are TGTGCCAGCAGCTTAGGACTTTACACCGGGGAGCTGTTTTTT. It encodes CASSLGLYTGELFF.

A word on this clonotype: At one boundary the junction diverges from the germline segment, which might be a read error. The CDR3 spells CASSRRQGDTQYF. Written as DNA, the CDR3 is TGTGCTAGCAGCCGAAGACAGGGAGATACGCAGTATTTT. The chain has TRBV7-7 and TRBJ2-3, with TRBD1 identical over 7 bases. The CDR3 runs 13 residues. Per germline, CDR1 SSHAT and CDR2 FNYEAQ (reference sequence).

This clonotype is categorized as medium-sized. The chain employs TRBV2 and TRBJ1-2; D unresolved. Trimming took 2 bases from V and 4 from J, leaving 11 bases between them. The V gene's germline CDR1 is SNHLY and CDR2 FYNNEI. The CDR3 is 14 residues long. As DNA, the CDR3 is TGTGCCAGCAGTGAAATGTCGGCAGGCTATGGCTACACCTTC. It yields the protein CASSEMSAGYGYTF. Based on the CDR3 plus reference TRBV2 and TRBJ1-2, the full variable domain is EPEVTQTPSHQVTQMGQEVILRCVPISNHLYFYWYRQILGQKVEFLVSFYNNEISEKSEIFDDQFSVERPDGSNFTLKIRSTKLEDSAMYFCASSEMSAGYGYTFGSGTRLTVV.

The chain has TRBV7-2 and TRBJ2-3, with D perhaps TRBD2 (5 bases). This CDR3 contains 12 residues. The germline V gene has CDR1 SGHTA and CDR2 FQGNSA. Trimming shortened V by 5 bases and J by 6 bases, and 9 bases separated the two germline ends. The CDR3 sequence is CASSPRGDTQYF. The CDR3 DNA is TGTGCCAGCAGCCCCCGAGGGGATACGCAGTATTTT.

The chain carries TRBV29-1 and TRBJ2-3; tentative D call: TRBD2 (7 bases). The length of the CDR3 is 12 residues. Germline V gene sequence: CDR1 SQVTM, CDR2 ANQGSEA. The germline V and J ends were trimmed by 3 bases and 7 bases, with 11 bases remaining between them. The CDR3, as DNA: TGCAGCGTTGAGTCGGGGGGCAATACGCAGTATTTT. Translating it yields CSVESGGNTQYF.